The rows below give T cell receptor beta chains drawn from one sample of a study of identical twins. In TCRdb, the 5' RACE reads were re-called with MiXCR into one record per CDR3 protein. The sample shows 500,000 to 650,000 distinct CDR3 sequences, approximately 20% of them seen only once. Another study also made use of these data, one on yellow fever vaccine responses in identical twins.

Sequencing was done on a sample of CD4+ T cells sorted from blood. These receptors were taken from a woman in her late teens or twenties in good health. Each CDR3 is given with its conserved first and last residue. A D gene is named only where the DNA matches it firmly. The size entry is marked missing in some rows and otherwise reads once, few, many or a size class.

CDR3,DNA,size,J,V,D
CASSLGVPYEQYF,TGTGCCAGCAGCTTAGGGGTACCCTACGAGCAGTACTTC,NA,TRBJ2-7,TRBV7-9,NA
CASSVTLLSNEQFF,TGTGCCAGCAGCGTAACCCTGTTGTCGAATGAGCAGTTCTTC,once,TRBJ2-1,TRBV9,NA
CASSPKNGRGFQETQYF,TGTGCCAGCAGCCCTAAAAACGGGCGGGGTTTCCAAGAGACCCAGTACTTC,few,TRBJ2-5,TRBV7-9,NA
CASSSRLAGAPTGELFF,TGTGCCAGCAGCTCGCGACTAGCGGGAGCCCCCACCGGGGAGCTGTTTTTT,NA,TRBJ2-2,TRBV7-6,TRBD2
CASTLGGGIGVNEQFF,TGTGCCAGCACCCTGGGGGGCGGGATTGGCGTCAATGAGCAGTTCTTC,NA,TRBJ2-1,TRBV7-6,NA
CASSLQDRGTEAFF,TGTGCCAGCAGTCTCCAGGACAGGGGGACTGAAGCTTTCTTT,few,TRBJ1-1,TRBV27,TRBD1
CASSQDPKNTEAFF,TGCGCCAGCAGCCAAGACCCCAAGAACACTGAAGCTTTCTTT,NA,TRBJ1-1,TRBV4-1,NA
CASSLVDRVRSNEQFF,TGTGCCAGCAGTTTAGTCGACAGGGTGAGGAGCAATGAGCAGTTCTTC,many,TRBJ2-1,TRBV12-3/TRBV12-4,TRBD1
CASSVLPTPGNEQFF,TGTGCCAGCAGCGTACTCCCGACTCCCGGGAATGAGCAGTTCTTC,few,TRBJ2-1,TRBV9,NA
CASSSNGTPRETQYF,TGCGCCAGCAGCTCAAACGGGACACCGAGGGAGACCCAGTACTTC,few,TRBJ2-5,TRBV5-1,NA
CASSRHTGELFF,TGTGCCAGCAGTCGCCACACCGGGGAGCTGTTTTTT,few,TRBJ2-2,TRBV25-1,NA
CASSSLLAGGQETQYF,TGTGCCAGCAGTTCCTTGCTGGCGGGGGGCCAAGAGACCCAGTACTTC,few,TRBJ2-5,TRBV12-3/TRBV12-4,TRBD2
CASSNPMGSGRSGELFF,TGTGCCAGCAGCAACCCTATGGGTAGCGGGAGGTCCGGGGAGCTGTTTTTT,NA,TRBJ2-2,TRBV7-2,TRBD2
CASSLDGSRVQPQHF,TGTGCCAGTAGTTTGGACGGGTCCCGGGTGCAGCCCCAGCATTTT,few,TRBJ1-5,TRBV19,NA
CASSTSGLAGRQGETQYF,TGTGCCAGCAGCACCTCGGGTCTAGCGGGGAGGCAGGGAGAGACCCAGTACTTC,NA,TRBJ2-5,TRBV13,TRBD2
CSASGTGVSWARQETQYF,TGCAGTGCTTCCGGGACAGGGGTTAGCTGGGCTCGGCAAGAGACCCAGTACTTC,NA,TRBJ2-5,TRBV20-1,TRBD1
CASSLGQKTQYF,TGTGCCAGCAGCTTAGGACAGAAGACCCAGTACTTC,NA,TRBJ2-5,TRBV28,NA
CASGPKREQYF,TGTGCCAGCGGCCCTAAGAGGGAGCAGTACTTC,many,TRBJ2-7,TRBV6-6,NA
CASSLSPRAGSYEQYF,TGTGCCAGCAGTTTAAGTCCTCGGGCAGGGTCCTACGAGCAGTACTTC,NA,TRBJ2-7,TRBV28,NA
CASSETGDKETQYF,TGTGCCAGCAGTGAGACAGGAGATAAGGAGACCCAGTACTTC,NA,TRBJ2-5,TRBV12-3/TRBV12-4,NA
CASSLEPANIQYF,TGTGCCAGCAGCTTGGAGCCCGCAAACATTCAGTACTTC,NA,TRBJ2-4,TRBV7-9,NA
CASSPVYAPMTDTQYF,TGTGCCAGCAGCCCCGTCTATGCGCCGATGACAGATACGCAGTATTTT,NA,TRBJ2-3,TRBV5-5,NA
CASSRTGEGWYEQYF,TGTGCCAGCAGCCGGACGGGGGAGGGATGGTACGAGCAGTACTTC,NA,TRBJ2-7,TRBV5-5,TRBD2
CASSLAGETEAFF,TGTGCCAGCAGCCTTGCAGGTGAAACTGAAGCTTTCTTT,NA,TRBJ1-1,TRBV11-3,NA
CASSLSLAGPGQETQYF,TGTGCCAGCAGCTTAAGTCTAGCGGGGCCAGGACAAGAGACCCAGTACTTC,once,TRBJ2-5,TRBV11-2,TRBD2
CASSAPTSYEQYF,TGCGCCAGCAGCGCCCCTACTAGCTACGAGCAGTACTTC,NA,TRBJ2-7,TRBV5-1,NA
CASRRGLGNTEAFF,TGTGCCAGCAGGAGGGGGCTGGGGAACACTGAAGCTTTCTTT,NA,TRBJ1-1,TRBV12-3/TRBV12-4,TRBD1
CASSRGLAPSTDTQYF,TGTGCCAGTAGTAGAGGACTAGCGCCTAGCACAGATACGCAGTATTTT,few,TRBJ2-3,TRBV19,TRBD2
CASKLGGSSYEQYF,TGTGCCAGCAAATTGGGCGGGAGCTCCTACGAGCAGTACTTC,few,TRBJ2-7,TRBV6-1,TRBD2
CASSQWGGVLAGGVEQFF,TGTGCCAGCAGCCAATGGGGTGGAGTACTAGCGGGAGGTGTGGAGCAGTTCTTC,few,TRBJ2-1,TRBV3-1,TRBD2
CASRNSGVGEQFF,TGTGCCAGCAGAAACTCAGGGGTTGGGGAGCAGTTCTTC,few,TRBJ2-1,TRBV12-3/TRBV12-4,NA
CASSHGWNYGYTF,TGCGCCAGCAGTCACGGGTGGAACTATGGCTACACCTTC,NA,TRBJ1-2,TRBV5-1,NA
CSAKLARTSNEQFF,TGCAGTGCTAAACTAGCGCGGACCTCAAATGAGCAGTTCTTC,NA,TRBJ2-1,TRBV20-1,TRBD2
CAISTQGVNEQFF,TGTGCCATCAGTACTCAGGGGGTTAATGAGCAGTTCTTC,NA,TRBJ2-1,TRBV10-3,TRBD1
CASSSGQGAGNQPQHF,TGCGCCAGCAGCTCCGGACAGGGGGCCGGCAATCAGCCCCAGCATTTT,few,TRBJ1-5,TRBV5-1,TRBD1
CASSLTPAGELFF,TGTGCCAGCAGCTTAACTCCAGCCGGGGAGCTGTTTTTT,few,TRBJ2-2,TRBV11-3,NA
CSAREFAWGNEQFF,TGCAGTGCTAGAGAATTCGCTTGGGGCAATGAGCAGTTCTTC,NA,TRBJ2-1,TRBV20-1,NA
CASSLGSSGSDTQYF,TGCGCCAGCAGCTTGGGGTCTAGCGGGTCAGATACGCAGTATTTT,many,TRBJ2-3,TRBV5-1,TRBD2
CAIRGPGLATNEQFF,TGTGCCATCAGGGGTCCGGGACTAGCTACCAATGAGCAGTTCTTC,NA,TRBJ2-1,TRBV10-3,TRBD2
CASSPPGSGANVLTF,TGTGCCAGCAGTCCCCCGGGCTCTGGGGCCAACGTCCTGACTTTC,NA,TRBJ2-6,TRBV28,NA
CASSLWGPTNEKLFF,TGTGCCAGCAGTTTGTGGGGGCCAACTAATGAAAAACTGTTTTTT,NA,TRBJ1-4,TRBV12-3/TRBV12-4,NA
CASSERAGFYEQYF,TGCGCCAGCAGTGAACGAGCGGGATTTTACGAGCAGTACTTC,NA,TRBJ2-7,TRBV10-2,TRBD2
CASSPTTRVAGGPTDTQYF,TGTGCCAGCAGCCCGACTACTCGTGTAGCGGGAGGGCCGACAGATACGCAGTATTTT,few,TRBJ2-3,TRBV7-8,TRBD2
CASSYATQYEQFF,TGTGCCAGCAGTTACGCGACTCAATATGAGCAGTTCTTC,NA,TRBJ2-1,TRBV6-6,NA
CSVPSRQGENTEAFF,TGCAGCGTTCCCAGTCGACAGGGGGAGAACACTGAAGCTTTCTTT,NA,TRBJ1-1,TRBV29-1,TRBD1
CASSYSASYTGELFF,TGTGCCAGCAGTTACTCTGCGAGTTACACCGGGGAGCTGTTTTTT,few,TRBJ2-2,TRBV6-5,NA
CASSLTSGVAYNEQFF,TGCGCCAGCAGCCTGACTAGCGGAGTAGCCTACAATGAGCAGTTCTTC,few,TRBJ2-1,TRBV5-1,TRBD2
CASSFGVGQPQHF,TGTGCCAGCAGTTTTGGTGTTGGACAGCCCCAGCATTTT,NA,TRBJ1-5,TRBV12-3/TRBV12-4,NA
CASSPSGGHKETQYF,TGTGCCAGCAGCCCTAGCGGGGGGCACAAAGAGACCCAGTACTTC,NA,TRBJ2-5,TRBV3-1,TRBD2
CASSLLGGIYEQYF,TGTGCCAGCAGCTTATTGGGGGGGATCTACGAGCAGTACTTC,few,TRBJ2-7,TRBV7-2,TRBD2
CASSVDAGTAYGYTF,TGTGCCAGCAGCGTAGATGCCGGGACGGCCTATGGCTACACCTTC,few,TRBJ1-2,TRBV9,NA
CSVAPRLGTEAFF,TGCAGCGTTGCTCCGAGGTTAGGCACTGAAGCTTTCTTT,few,TRBJ1-1,TRBV29-1,NA
CASTLDRGSDSPLHF,TGTGCCAGCACCCTTGACAGGGGAAGTGATTCACCCCTCCACTTT,NA,TRBJ1-6,TRBV12-3/TRBV12-4,TRBD1
CASTTRGGPGANVLTF,TGTGCCAGCACCACAAGGGGAGGGCCTGGGGCCAACGTCCTGACTTTC,NA,TRBJ2-6,TRBV12-3/TRBV12-4,TRBD2